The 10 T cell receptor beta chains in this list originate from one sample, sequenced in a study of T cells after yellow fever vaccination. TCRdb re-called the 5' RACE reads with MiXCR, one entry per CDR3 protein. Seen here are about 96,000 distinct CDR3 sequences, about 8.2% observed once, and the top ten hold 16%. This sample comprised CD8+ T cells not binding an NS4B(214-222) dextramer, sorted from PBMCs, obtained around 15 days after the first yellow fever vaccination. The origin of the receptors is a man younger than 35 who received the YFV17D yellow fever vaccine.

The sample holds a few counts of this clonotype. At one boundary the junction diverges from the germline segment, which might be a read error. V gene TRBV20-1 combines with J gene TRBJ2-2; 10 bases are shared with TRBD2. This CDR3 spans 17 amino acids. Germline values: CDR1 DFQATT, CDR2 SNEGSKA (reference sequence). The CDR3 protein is CCARDYLAGARFGELFF. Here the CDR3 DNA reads TGCTGTGCTAGAGATTATCTAGCGGGGGCCAGATTTGGGGAGCTGTTTTTT.

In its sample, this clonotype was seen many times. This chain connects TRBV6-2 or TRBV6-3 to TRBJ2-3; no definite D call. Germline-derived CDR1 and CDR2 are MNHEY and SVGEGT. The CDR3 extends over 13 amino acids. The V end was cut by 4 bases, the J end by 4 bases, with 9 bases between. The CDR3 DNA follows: TGTGCCAGCAGTTTATCCAGACCAGATACGCAGTATTTT. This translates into CASSLSRPDTQYF.

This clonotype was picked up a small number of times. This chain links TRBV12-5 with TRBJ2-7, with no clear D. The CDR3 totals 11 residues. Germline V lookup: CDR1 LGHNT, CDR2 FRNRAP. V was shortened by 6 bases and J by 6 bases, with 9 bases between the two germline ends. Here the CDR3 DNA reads TGTGCTAGTGGCCCCGCGTTCGAGCAGTACTTC. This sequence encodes CASGPAFEQYF.

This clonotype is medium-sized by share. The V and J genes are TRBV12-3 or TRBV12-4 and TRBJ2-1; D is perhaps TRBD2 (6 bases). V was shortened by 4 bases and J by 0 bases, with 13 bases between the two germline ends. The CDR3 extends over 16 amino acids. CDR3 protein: CASSSPGVSSYNEQFF. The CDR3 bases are TGTGCCAGCAGTTCTCCGGGGGTGAGCTCCTACAATGAGCAGTTCTTC.

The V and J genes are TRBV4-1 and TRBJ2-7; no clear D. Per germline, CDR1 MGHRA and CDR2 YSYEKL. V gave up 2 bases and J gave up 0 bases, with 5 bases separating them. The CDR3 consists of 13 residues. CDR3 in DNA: TGCGCCAGCAGCCAATCAGGCTCCTACGAGCAGTACTTC. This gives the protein CASSQSGSYEQYF.

DNA of the CDR3: TGTGCCAGTAGTCCGGGGACAGTCTACAATGAGCAGTTCTTC. This codes for CASSPGTVYNEQFF. The V gene is TRBV19, the J gene TRBJ2-1; 7 bases line up with TRBD1. V dropped 5 bases and J dropped 3; count of bases not matched to a gene: 4. The CDR3 runs to 14 residues. Germline V CDR1 and CDR2: LNHDA, SQIVND (reference sequence). The full variable domain, rest sourced from reference TRBV19 and TRBJ2-1, is DGGITQSPKYLFRKEGQNVTLSCEQNLNHDAMYWYRQDPGQGLRLIYYSQIVNDFQKGDIAEGYSVSREKKESFPLTVTSAQKNPTAFYLCASSPGTVYNEQFFGPGTRLTVL.

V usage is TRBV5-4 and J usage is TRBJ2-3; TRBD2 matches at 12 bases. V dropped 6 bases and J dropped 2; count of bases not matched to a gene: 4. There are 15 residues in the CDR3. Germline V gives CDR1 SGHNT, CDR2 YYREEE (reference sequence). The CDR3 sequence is CASNLAGGYTDTQYF. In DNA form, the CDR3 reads TGTGCCAGCAACCTAGCGGGGGGGTACACAGATACGCAGTATTTT.

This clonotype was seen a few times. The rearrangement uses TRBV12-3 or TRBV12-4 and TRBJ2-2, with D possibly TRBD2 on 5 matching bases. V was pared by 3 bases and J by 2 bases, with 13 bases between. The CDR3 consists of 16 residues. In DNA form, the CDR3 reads TGTGCCAGCAGTTTTAACCGGGATCCTAACACCGGGGAGCTGTTTTTT. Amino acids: CASSFNRDPNTGELFF.

CDR3 DNA sequence: TGTGCCAGCAGTTTGGGACAGGCCACAGATACGCAGTATTTT. Translated: CASSLGQATDTQYF. The chain uses TRBV6-2 or TRBV6-3 and TRBJ2-3, with 8 bases matching TRBD1. The germline V gene encodes CDR1 MNHEY and CDR2 SVGEGT. CDR3 length equals 14 residues. V lost 4 bases to trimming and J lost 2 bases; unmatched junction nucleotides: 2.

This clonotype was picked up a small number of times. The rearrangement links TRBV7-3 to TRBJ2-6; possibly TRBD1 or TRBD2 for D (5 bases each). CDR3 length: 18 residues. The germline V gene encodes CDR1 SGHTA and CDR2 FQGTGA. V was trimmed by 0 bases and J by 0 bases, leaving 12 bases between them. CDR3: CASSLTRDLLSGANVLTF. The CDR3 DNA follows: TGTGCCAGCAGCTTAACTAGGGACCTCCTCTCTGGGGCCAACGTCCTGACTTTC.